A selection of T cell receptor beta chains follows, all from one sample in a study of spatial heterogeneity in lung cancer. TCRdb called the 5' RACE reads again in MiXCR, with one record for every CDR3 protein. The repertoire has approximately 82,000 distinct CDR3 sequences, roughly 12% of them found once; the top ten carry 4.6%. The sequencing used PBMCs, collected at surgery. These receptors all stem from a male donor with early-stage non-small cell lung cancer. Both conserved end residues are trimmed from each CDR3. The D gene is left open where the match is weak.

len,d_gene,j_gene,v_gene,CDR3aa
13,TRBD1,TRBJ1-5,TRBV20-1,SAKPSTGGLQPQH
14,-,TRBJ2-2,TRBV7-3,ASSLEASLRSGELF
12,TRBD1,TRBJ1-5,TRBV5-6,ASSYDRGRQPQH
14,TRBD2,TRBJ2-3,TRBV20-1,SARDLTSGITDTQY
12,-,TRBJ2-1,TRBV3-1,ASSQSGPGNEQF
12,-,TRBJ1-1,TRBV12-3/TRBV12-4,ASSLRGENTEAF
11,-,TRBJ1-1,TRBV5-1,ASSLEGGTEAF
12,-,TRBJ1-1,TRBV4-1,ASSKPERGTEAF
12,-,TRBJ2-2,TRBV24-1,ATGGPTNTGELF
10,-,TRBJ2-7,TRBV5-1,ASSLAGFEQY
9,-,TRBJ1-3,TRBV6-6,ASSHQNTIY
14,-,TRBJ2-2,TRBV7-9,ASSFAGQGFTGELF
14,-,TRBJ1-2,TRBV18,ASSRAATGTNYGYT
13,TRBD2,TRBJ2-7,TRBV5-1,ASSQGTSGIYEQY
13,-,TRBJ1-5,TRBV19,ASSEMGGPNQPQH
11,-,TRBJ1-2,TRBV19,ASSGGNDYGYT
14,TRBD1,TRBJ1-4,TRBV7-2,ASSWVGGASGEKLF
10,-,TRBJ2-2,TRBV12-5,ASGDSTGELF
13,-,TRBJ2-2,TRBV19,ASIGDHANTGELF
13,TRBD2,TRBJ2-7,TRBV7-9,ASSPPGQGGNEQY
10,-,TRBJ1-5,TRBV30,AWSKWNQPQH
12,-,TRBJ2-5,TRBV7-2,ASTNLGYGETQY
11,TRBD2,TRBJ2-3,TRBV5-1,ASIGLVTDTQY
11,-,TRBJ2-7,TRBV5-1,ASSFAGGDEQY